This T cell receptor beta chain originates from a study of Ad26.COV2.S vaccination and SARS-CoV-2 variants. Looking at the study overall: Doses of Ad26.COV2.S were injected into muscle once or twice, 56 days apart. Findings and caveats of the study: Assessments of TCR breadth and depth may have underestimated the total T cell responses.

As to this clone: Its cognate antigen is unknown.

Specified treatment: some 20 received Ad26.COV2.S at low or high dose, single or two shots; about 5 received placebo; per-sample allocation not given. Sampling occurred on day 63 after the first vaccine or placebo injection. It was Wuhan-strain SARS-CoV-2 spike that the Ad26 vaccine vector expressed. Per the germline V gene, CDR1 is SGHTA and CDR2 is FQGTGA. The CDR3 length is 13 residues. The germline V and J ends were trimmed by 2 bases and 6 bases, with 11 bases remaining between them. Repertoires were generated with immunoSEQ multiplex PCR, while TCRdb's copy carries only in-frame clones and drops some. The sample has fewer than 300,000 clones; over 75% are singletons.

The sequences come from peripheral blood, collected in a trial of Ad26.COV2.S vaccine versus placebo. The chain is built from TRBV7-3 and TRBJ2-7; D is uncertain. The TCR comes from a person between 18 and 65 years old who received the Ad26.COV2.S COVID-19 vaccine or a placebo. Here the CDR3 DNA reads TGTGCCAGCAGCTTACAGGCCCCGAGCGAGCAGTACTTC. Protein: CASSLQAPSEQYF. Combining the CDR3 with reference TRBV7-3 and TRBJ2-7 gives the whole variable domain GAGVSQTPSNKVTEKGKYVELRCDPISGHTALYWYRQSLGQGPEFLIYFQGTGAADDSGLPNDRFFAVRPEGSVSTLKIQRTERGDSAVYLCASSLQAPSEQYFGPGTRLTVT.